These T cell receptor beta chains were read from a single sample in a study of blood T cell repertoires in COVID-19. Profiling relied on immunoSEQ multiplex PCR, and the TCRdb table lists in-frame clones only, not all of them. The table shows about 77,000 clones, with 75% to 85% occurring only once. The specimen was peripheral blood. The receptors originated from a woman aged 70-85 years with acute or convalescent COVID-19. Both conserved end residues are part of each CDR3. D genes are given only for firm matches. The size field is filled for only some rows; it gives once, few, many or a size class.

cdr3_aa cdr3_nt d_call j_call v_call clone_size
CASSTGSQGTEAFF TGTGCCAGCAGCACCGGGAGTCAGGGCACTGAAGCTTTCTTT . TRBJ1-1 TRBV13 .
CASSFGLGGYTF TGTGCCAGCAGCTTCGGACTTGGTGGCTACACCTTC . TRBJ1-2 TRBV5-4 .
CATSDRITLENTQYF TGTGCCACCAGTGATCGAATTACTCTAGAAAATACGCAGTATTTT . TRBJ2-3 TRBV24-1 .
CASSRGDRAYGYTF TGTGCCAGCAGCCGGGGGGACCGAGCCTATGGCTACACCTTC . TRBJ1-2 TRBV7-2 .
CASSLGRNTEAFF TGTGCCAGCAGTTTGGGCAGGAACACTGAAGCTTTCTTT . TRBJ1-1 TRBV12-3/TRBV12-4 .
CASSIYFSAIGTYNEQFF TGTGCCAGTAGTATATATTTTAGCGCCATAGGGACCTACAATGAGCAGTTCTTC . TRBJ2-1 TRBV19 once
CASTKPGSTEQYF TGTGCCAGCACCAAACCGGGTTCGACCGAGCAGTACTTC . TRBJ2-7 TRBV13 .
CASSREGRSYEQYF TGTGCCAGCAGCAGGGAGGGGAGGTCCTACGAGCAGTACTTC TRBD2 TRBJ2-7 TRBV9 few
CASSSEGGAFGSHYGYTF TGTGCCAGCAGTTCCGAAGGGGGGGCGTTCGGGTCACACTATGGCTACACCTTC . TRBJ1-2 TRBV27 .
CASSATQGRSTDTQYF TGTGCCAGCAGCGCAACACAGGGGAGAAGCACAGATACGCAGTATTTT TRBD1 TRBJ2-3 TRBV9 once
CASSVSGDPSSYEQYF TGTGCCAGCAGCGTATCGGGGGACCCGAGCTCCTACGAGCAGTACTTC . TRBJ2-7 TRBV9 .
CASSQVAPSGGPGETQYF TGCGCCAGCAGCCAAGTTGCCCCTAGCGGGGGACCTGGGGAGACCCAGTACTTC TRBD2 TRBJ2-5 TRBV4-1 once
CASSLQGQNYGYTF TGTGCCAGCAGCCTCCAAGGACAAAACTATGGCTACACCTTC . TRBJ1-2 TRBV11-3 .
CASKQEPAIGHGYTF TGTGCCAGCAAACAGGAACCGGCAATTGGCCATGGCTACACCTTC . TRBJ1-2 TRBV9 .
CASSRESTGNYGYTF TGTGCCAGTAGTAGGGAGAGCACAGGGAACTATGGCTACACCTTC . TRBJ1-2 TRBV19 few
CASSLGRDSSGNTIYF TGTGCCAGCAGCCTGGGAAGGGACAGCTCTGGAAACACCATATATTTT TRBD1 TRBJ1-3 TRBV13 .
CASSFAGVPYQETQYF TGTGCCAGCAGCTTCGCGGGGGTCCCGTACCAAGAGACCCAGTACTTC TRBD2 TRBJ2-5 TRBV6-2/TRBV6-3 once
CASSLTGPGQGEDGYTF TGTGCCAGCAGCTTAACGGGACCGGGACAGGGAGAGGACGGCTACACCTTC TRBD1 TRBJ1-2 TRBV7-3 .
CASSGGYNQPQHF TGTGCCAGCTCTGGGGGGTACAATCAGCCCCAGCATTTT . TRBJ1-5 TRBV18 .
CASSSIHRVEIYEQYF TGTGCCAGCAGCTCGATACACAGGGTAGAGATCTACGAGCAGTACTTC . TRBJ2-7 TRBV5-8 .
CASSPSGTAAYEQYF TGTGCCAGTAGTCCCTCCGGGACAGCCGCCTACGAGCAGTACTTC TRBD1 TRBJ2-7 TRBV19 .
CASSYWGPQGRTEAFF TGTGCCAGCAGTTACTGGGGGCCACAGGGGCGAACTGAAGCTTTCTTT TRBD1 TRBJ1-1 TRBV6-6 .
CASSLEASGPYNEQFF TGCGCCAGCAGCTTGGAGGCTAGCGGACCCTACAATGAGCAGTTCTTC TRBD2 TRBJ2-1 TRBV5-1 .
CASSVRTAEAFF TGTGCCAGTAGTGTTCGGACAGCTGAAGCTTTCTTT . TRBJ1-1 TRBV19 .
CASSQGQHGETQYF TGTGCCAGCAGCCAAGGACAACACGGGGAGACCCAGTACTTC . TRBJ2-5 TRBV5-6 once
CASSDNNRNEKLFF TGTGCCAGCAGTGATAATAATCGGAATGAAAAACTGTTTTTT . TRBJ1-4 TRBV2 .
CASSSDRGDYGYTF TGTGCCAGCAGCTCGGACAGGGGGGACTATGGCTACACCTTC TRBD1 TRBJ1-2 TRBV11-1 .
CASSAPYGGAGGYTF TGTGCCAGCAGTGCACCCTACGGGGGGGCTGGAGGCTACACCTTC . TRBJ1-2 TRBV25-1 .
CASRGNRGGEKLFF TGTGCCAGCAGGGGGAACAGGGGCGGGGAAAAACTGTTTTTT TRBD1 TRBJ1-4 TRBV27 .
CASSSRTGGPYNEQFF TGTGCCAGCAGCTCCCGGACAGGGGGCCCATACAATGAGCAGTTCTTC TRBD1 TRBJ2-1 TRBV14 .
CASSQDYDRGNQPQHF TGTGCCAGCAGCCAAGATTATGACAGGGGAAATCAGCCCCAGCATTTT TRBD1 TRBJ1-5 TRBV14 .
CASSLRTGNTEAFF TGTGCCAGCAGCTTACGGACAGGCAACACTGAAGCTTTCTTT TRBD1 TRBJ1-1 TRBV5-8 .
CASSLGGVETEAFF TGTGCCAGCAGTTTAGGGGGGGTGGAGACTGAAGCTTTCTTT . TRBJ1-1 TRBV27 .
CASSFGQLNTEAFF TGTGCCAGCAGCTTCGGACAGTTGAACACTGAAGCTTTCTTT . TRBJ1-1 TRBV5-4 .
CASSRNRDSNQPQHF TGTGCCAGCTCACGAAACAGGGATAGCAATCAGCCCCAGCATTTT . TRBJ1-5 TRBV18 .
CASSFWRGNEQFF TGTGCCAGCAGCTTCTGGCGGGGGAATGAGCAGTTCTTC TRBD2 TRBJ2-1 TRBV5-5 once
CASSEQTQGGLYGYTF TGTGCCAGCAGCGAGCAGACCCAGGGGGGTCTCTATGGCTACACCTTC TRBD1 TRBJ1-2 TRBV6-2/TRBV6-3 .
CASRPTSGGEGTDTQYF TGTGCCAGCCGCCCGACTAGCGGGGGGGAAGGAACAGATACGCAGTATTTT TRBD2 TRBJ2-3 TRBV9 .
CASSSTFGAYEQYF TGTGCCAGCAGTTCCACCTTCGGGGCCTACGAGCAGTACTTC . TRBJ2-7 TRBV27 once
CSVATGSYGYTF TGCAGCGTTGCGACAGGGTCCTATGGCTACACCTTC TRBD1 TRBJ1-2 TRBV29-1 once
CASREAGGLNEQFF TGTGCCAGCAGAGAAGCGGGGGGGCTAAATGAGCAGTTCTTC TRBD2 TRBJ2-1 TRBV2 once
CASVPFGETQYF TGTGCCAGCGTGCCTTTCGGAGAGACCCAGTACTTC . TRBJ2-5 TRBV11-3 .
CASSRGTSGVNQETQYF TGTGCCAGCAGCCGGGGGACTAGCGGGGTCAACCAAGAGACCCAGTACTTC TRBD2 TRBJ2-5 TRBV7-9 .
CASSYYAGGNTEAFF TGTGCCAGCAGTTACTATGCGGGAGGAAATACTGAAGCTTTCTTT . TRBJ1-1 TRBV6-5 few